Described below is a single T cell receptor beta chain sequence and its context. J lost 8 bases, V lost 8 bases, and 11 bases had no gene match. Germline CDR1 and CDR2: MNHEY and SVGAGI. This CDR3 contains 14 residues. Per the original data handling: Researchers report that nucleated cell counts were estimated from reference gene primer amplification. Clones were sequenced by immunoSEQ multiplex PCR, and TCRdb holds only the in-frame ones, with some missing. V, J and clone size are taken as reported in that table, and D and trimming were inferred from the DNA itself. The table has more than 35,000 clones, about four fifths seen once. The data originate from a study of blood T cell repertoires in COVID-19. Study in general: Donors in the United States, Italy and Spain gave samples during acute or convalescent COVID-19. T cells, B-cell-depleted T cells, or PBMCs supplied cDNA or gDNA.

The rearrangement links TRBV6-5 to TRBJ2-1, with 8 bases aligning to TRBD1. The sequenced material came from peripheral blood. This clonotype originated in a woman older than 75 with acute or convalescent COVID-19. Here the CDR3 reads CASLDRVTSYEQFF. Written as DNA, the CDR3 is TGTGCCAGCTTGGACAGGGTAACAAGCTATGAGCAGTTCTTC.